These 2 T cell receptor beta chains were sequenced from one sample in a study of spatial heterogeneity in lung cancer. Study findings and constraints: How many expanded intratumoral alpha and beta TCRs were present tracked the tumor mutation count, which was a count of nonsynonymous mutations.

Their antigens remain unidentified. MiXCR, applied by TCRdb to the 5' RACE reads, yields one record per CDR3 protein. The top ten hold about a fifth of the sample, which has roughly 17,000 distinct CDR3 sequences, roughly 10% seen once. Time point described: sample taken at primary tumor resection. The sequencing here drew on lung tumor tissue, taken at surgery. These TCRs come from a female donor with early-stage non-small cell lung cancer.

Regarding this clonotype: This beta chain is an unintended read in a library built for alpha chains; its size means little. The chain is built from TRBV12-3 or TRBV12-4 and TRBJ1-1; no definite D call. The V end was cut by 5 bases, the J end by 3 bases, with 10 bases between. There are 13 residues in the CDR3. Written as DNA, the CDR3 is TGTGCCAGCAGTCTTGACGGCTACACTGAAGCTTTCTTT. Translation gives CASSLDGYTEAFF.

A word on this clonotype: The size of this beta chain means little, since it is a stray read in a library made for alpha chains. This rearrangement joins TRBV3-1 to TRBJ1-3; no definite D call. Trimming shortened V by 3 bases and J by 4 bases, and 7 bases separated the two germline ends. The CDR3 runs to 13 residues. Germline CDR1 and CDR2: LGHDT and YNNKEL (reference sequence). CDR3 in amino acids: CASSQAQGNTIYF. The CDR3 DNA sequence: TGTGCCAGCAGCCAGGCCCAAGGAAACACCATATATTTT. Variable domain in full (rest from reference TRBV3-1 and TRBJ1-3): DTAVSQTPKYLVTQMGNDKSIKCEQNLGHDTMYWYKQDSKKFLKIMFSYNNKELIINETVPNRFSPKSPDKAHLNLHINSLELGDSAVYFCASSQAQGNTIYFGEGSWLTVV.